The 21 T cell receptor beta chains given below trace back to one sample, sequenced in a study of lymphopenia after photon versus proton radiotherapy. The data were produced by immunoSEQ multiplex PCR, yet TCRdb's version contains in-frame clones alone and is incomplete. This repertoire shows around 70,000 clones, approximately 91% found once; its top ten account for 2.9%. The sequenced sample was peripheral blood, obtained from a patient treated with photon-based radiotherapy. The receptor source for this set is a woman aged 70-85 years with pancreatic cancer.

This chain connects TRBV5-4 to TRBJ1-1, with no clear D. The CDR3 loop spans 14 amino acids. CDR1 is SGHNT and CDR2 is YYREEE in the germline V gene (reference sequence). Trimming removed 1 base from V and 0 bases from J, with 7 bases in between. The CDR3 spells CASSLNTLNTEAFF. The CDR3 region has the DNA TGTGCCAGCAGCTTGAACACCCTGAACACTGAAGCTTTCTTT.

The CDR3: CASGVLGDRGYGYTF. As DNA, the CDR3 is TGTGCTAGTGGTGTCCTCGGGGATCGCGGCTATGGCTACACCTTC. The chain is built from TRBV12-5 and TRBJ1-2; D remains unclear. Germline CDR1 LGHNT, CDR2 FRNRAP. The CDR3 has 15 amino acids. Trimming shortened V by 5 bases and J by 4 bases, and 17 bases separated the two germline ends.

The genes are TRBV7-2 and TRBJ2-7, with no clear D. Germline values: CDR1 SGHTA, CDR2 FQGNSA. V gave up 1 base and J gave up 3 bases, with 16 bases separating them. This CDR3 contains 16 residues. DNA for the CDR3: TGTGCCAGCAGCTTAGGGATTTCGGCGAGCCTCTACGAGCAGTACTTC. Its translation is CASSLGISASLYEQYF.

The chain carries TRBV11-2 and TRBJ2-3; D is undetermined. V was clipped by 3 bases and J by 2 bases, with 12 bases between them. The CDR3 totals 15 residues. Germline V gives CDR1 SGHAT, CDR2 FQNNGV. The CDR3 protein is CASSFQRVHTDTQYF. The CDR3 DNA reads TGTGCCAGCAGCTTCCAGCGTGTACACACAGATACGCAGTATTTT.

This chain joins TRBV30 and TRBJ2-7, with D unresolved. V was cut by 0 bases and J by 2 bases, with 8 bases left in between. Germline V CDR1 and CDR2: GTSNPN, SVGIG (reference sequence). This CDR3 region has 13 residues. This CDR3 is CAWSVKATYEQYF. In nucleotides, the CDR3 is TGTGCCTGGAGTGTAAAGGCCACCTACGAGCAGTACTTC. Full variable domain (remainder filled in from reference TRBV30 and TRBJ2-7): SQTIHQWPATLVQPVGSPLSLECTVEGTSNPNLYWYRQAAGRGLQLLFYSVGIGQISSEVPQNLSASRPQDRQFILSSKKLLLSDSGFYLCAWSVKATYEQYFGPGTRLTVT.

V gene TRBV7-2 combines with J gene TRBJ1-2; 8 positions match TRBD1. The CDR3 extends over 14 amino acids. Germline V gives CDR1 SGHTA, CDR2 FQGNSA. Trimming cost V 4 bases and J 5 bases; bases outside gene matches: 6. The CDR3 protein is CASSSSGGAYGYTF. In nucleotides, the CDR3 is TGTGCCAGCAGCTCGTCAGGGGGCGCTTATGGCTACACCTTC.

The chain recombines TRBV20-1 with TRBJ2-5; the D gene is possibly TRBD2 (6 bases). This CDR3 is built from 11 residues. Germline loops: CDR1 DFQATT, CDR2 SNEGSKA (reference sequence). With 6 bases removed from V and 5 bases from J, the gap between germline ends came to 10 bases. CDR3 in amino acids: CSAGSSETQYF. The CDR3 bases are TGCAGTGCCGGGAGTTCGGAGACCCAGTACTTC.

This chain uses TRBV2 with TRBJ1-4; TRBD1 matches at 9 bases. The CDR3 covers 15 residues. After removal of 9 bases from V and 4 bases from J, the junction contained 9 bases not matched to a gene. The germline V gene encodes CDR1 SNHLY and CDR2 FYNNEI. The CDR3 region has the DNA TGTGCCAGTGGACAGGGGACGGCTCTTAATGAAAAACTGTTTTTT. Protein sequence: CASGQGTALNEKLFF.

V and J are TRBV5-1 and TRBJ2-5, with TRBD2 matching over 7 bases. Germline lookup yields CDR1 SGHRS and CDR2 YFSETQ. The CDR3 has 13 residues. V dropped 4 bases and J dropped 2; count of bases not matched to a gene: 2. DNA for the CDR3: TGCGCCAGCAGCCTAGCGGAACAAGAGACCCAGTACTTC. This translates into CASSLAEQETQYF. Full variable domain (rest looked up from reference TRBV5-1 and TRBJ2-5): KAGVTQTPRYLIKTRGQQVTLSCSPISGHRSVSWYQQTPGQGLQFLFEYFSETQRNKGNFPGRFSGRQFSNSRSEMNVSTLELGDSALYLCASSLAEQETQYFGPGTRLLVL.

The chain employs TRBV2 and TRBJ1-4; 7 nucleotides align to TRBD1. The CDR3 runs 14 residues. V was clipped by 8 bases and J by 4 bases; unmatched bases: 7. CDR1 is SNHLY, CDR2 FYNNEI, per germline. CDR3 in DNA: TGTGCCAGCTCGGGAGGGACAGTTAATGAAAAACTGTTTTTT. Protein sequence: CASSGGTVNEKLFF.

This clone was detected only a few times. The chain uses TRBV19 and TRBJ1-1; weak D call: TRBD1 (5 bases). The V gene lost 3 bases and the J gene lost 4 bases, with 15 bases spanning the gap. The CDR3 is 15 amino acids. The germline V gene encodes CDR1 LNHDA and CDR2 SQIVND (reference sequence). CDR3 nucleotides: TGTGCCAGTAGTATCGGAGTAGGGGTGGGCACTGAAGCTTTCTTT. Amino acid sequence: CASSIGVGVGTEAFF.

V is TRBV29-1 and J is TRBJ1-3, with D perhaps TRBD1 (6 bases). V lost 2 bases, J lost 1 base, and 9 bases lay in between. The CDR3 is 14 residues long. Germline assignment: CDR1 SQVTM and CDR2 ANQGSEA. CDR3 in amino acids: CSVERGTSGNTIYF. As DNA, the CDR3 is TGCAGCGTTGAAAGAGGGACATCTGGAAACACCATATATTTT.

The rearrangement links TRBV5-6 to TRBJ2-5; D unresolved. The CDR3 has 14 amino acids. V was trimmed by 4 bases and J by 5 bases, leaving 15 bases between them. Germline loops: CDR1 SGHDT, CDR2 YYEEEE. The CDR3 nucleotides are TGTGCCAGCAGCCCCTGGGCCCGCCCGGAGACCCAGTACTTC. Translation: CASSPWARPETQYF.

The chain combines TRBV9 with TRBJ2-7; perhaps D is TRBD1 or TRBD2 (6 bases each). V lost 0 bases, J lost 6 bases, and 10 bases lay in between. In germline, CDR1 is SGDLS, CDR2 YYNGEE. The CDR3 sequence is 13 residues long. The CDR3: CASSVAGASEQYF. The CDR3 DNA reads TGTGCCAGCAGCGTAGCGGGGGCTAGCGAGCAGTACTTC.

In nucleotides, the CDR3 is TGTGCCAGCAGCTTACGAACCCGAGGGACTAGCGGGAGTAGGAATGAGCAGTTCTTC. Protein product: CASSLRTRGTSGSRNEQFF. V and J are TRBV7-9 and TRBJ2-1; 14 bases are a match to TRBD2. The CDR3 runs to 19 residues. Looked up from germline, CDR1 is SEHNR and CDR2 is FQNEAQ (reference sequence). J was trimmed by 7 bases and V by 2 bases; bases with no gene match: 13. Full variable domain (rest looked up from reference TRBV7-9 and TRBJ2-1): DTGVSQNPRHKITKRGQNVTFRCDPISEHNRLYWYRQTLGQGPEFLTYFQNEAQLEKSRLLSDRFSAERPKGSFSTLEIQRTEQGDSAMYLCASSLRTRGTSGSRNEQFFGPGTRLTVL.

The V gene is TRBV27, the J gene TRBJ2-7, with D possibly being TRBD1 (5 bases). The CDR3 has 14 residues. Germline values: CDR1 MNHEY, CDR2 SMNVEV (reference sequence). Deletions cut 2 bases from V and 2 bases from J, with 10 bases between. This CDR3 reads CASSLVSRAYEQYF. The CDR3 DNA follows: TGTGCCAGCAGTTTAGTCTCCAGGGCCTACGAGCAGTACTTC.

The CDR3 region has the DNA TGTGCCAGTAGGGGGACAGGCCAAGAGACCCAGTACTTC. Translated, it gives CASRGTGQETQYF. This chain uses TRBV19 with TRBJ2-5; TRBD1 agrees at 8 bases. The CDR3 is 13 residues long. The junction had 1 base not matched to a gene; V was cut back by 6 bases and J by 1 base. CDR1 is LNHDA and CDR2 is SQIVND in the germline V gene (reference sequence). The full variable domain, with the rest looked up from reference TRBV19 and TRBJ2-5, is DGGITQSPKYLFRKEGQNVTLSCEQNLNHDAMYWYRQDPGQGLRLIYYSQIVNDFQKGDIAEGYSVSREKKESFPLTVTSAQKNPTAFYLCASRGTGQETQYFGPGTRLLVL.

This chain connects TRBV18 to TRBJ1-1; D is ambiguous. With 1 base removed from V and 2 bases from J, the gap between germline ends came to 8 bases. This CDR3 is built from 14 residues. Germline V gene data show CDR1 as KGHSH and CDR2 as LQKENI. The CDR3 loop is CASSPQGYNTEAFF. The CDR3 DNA follows: TGTGCCAGCTCACCACAAGGGTACAACACTGAAGCTTTCTTT.

This clone was observed a single time. The chain couples TRBV19 to TRBJ1-1, with D unclear. This CDR3 spans 12 amino acids. Looked up from germline, CDR1 is LNHDA and CDR2 is SQIVND (reference sequence). The V gene lost 3 bases and the J gene lost 0 bases, with 2 bases spanning the gap. CDR3 sequence reads: CASSILNTEAFF. The CDR3 DNA follows: TGTGCCAGTAGTATCCTGAACACTGAAGCTTTCTTT.

The chain's CDR3 is CASSWNQETQYF. The CDR3 nucleotides are TGTGCCAGCAGTTGGAACCAAGAGACCCAGTACTTC. The V gene is TRBV7-3, the J gene TRBJ2-5; no definite D call. CDR3 length: 12 residues. From germline, CDR1 is SGHTA and CDR2 FQGTGA. V lost 6 bases to trimming and J lost 0 bases, with 5 bases between them. The full variable domain, in which reference TRBV7-3 and TRBJ2-5 provide the parts outside the CDR3, is GAGVSQTPSNKVTEKGKYVELRCDPISGHTALYWYRQSLGQGPEFLIYFQGTGAADDSGLPNDRFFAVRPEGSVSTLKIQRTERGDSAVYLCASSWNQETQYFGPGTRLLVL.

The V call is TRBV19, the J call TRBJ1-4; 7 bases map to TRBD1. Germline trimming cut 6 bases from V and 5 bases from J; bases unmatched to any gene: 6. Germline V gene lookup returns CDR1 LNHDA and CDR2 SQIVND (reference sequence). This CDR3 has 14 residues. CDR3 nucleotides: TGTGCCAGTAGCCGACAGGGCCTGAATGAAAAACTGTTTTTT. Residues: CASSRQGLNEKLFF.